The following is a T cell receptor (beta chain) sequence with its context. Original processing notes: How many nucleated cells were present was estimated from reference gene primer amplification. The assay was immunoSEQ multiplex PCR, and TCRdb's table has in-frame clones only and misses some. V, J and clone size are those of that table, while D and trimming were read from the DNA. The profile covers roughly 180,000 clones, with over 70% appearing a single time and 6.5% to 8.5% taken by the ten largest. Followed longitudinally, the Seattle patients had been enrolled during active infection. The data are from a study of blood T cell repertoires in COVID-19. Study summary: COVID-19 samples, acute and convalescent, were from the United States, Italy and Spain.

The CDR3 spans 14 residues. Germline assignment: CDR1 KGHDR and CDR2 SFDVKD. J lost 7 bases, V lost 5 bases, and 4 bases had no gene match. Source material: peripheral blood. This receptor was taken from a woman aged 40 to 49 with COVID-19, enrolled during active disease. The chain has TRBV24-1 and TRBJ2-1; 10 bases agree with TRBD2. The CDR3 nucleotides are TGTGCCACCAGTGGAGCGGGGGGGCAAAATGAGCAGTTCTTC. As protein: CATSGAGGQNEQFF.